The clone carrying this T cell receptor (beta chain) has more than one count but fewer than ten. Its antigen is unidentified. This same CDR3 is encoded by further DNA sequences in the sample. The data stem from a study of shared clonotypes between healthy human individuals. Measured with immunoSEQ multiplex PCR; TCRdb has only the in-frame clones, and not every one. The sample holds roughly 760,000 clones, around 74% seen once. Healthy HIV-negative adults with no recent acute infections or vaccinations were recruited as donors. CD45RA-negative memory and CD45RA+ naive subsets were split from the CD4+ cells. Germline assignment: CDR1 LNHDA and CDR2 SQIVND (reference sequence). V lost 10 bases, J lost 0 bases, and 4 bases stayed unmatched. The CDR3 has 14 residues. The study, taken as a whole, reports: In several donors, approximately 5% of naive CD4 clonotypes appeared in common.

The sequenced material came from memory CD4+ T cells sorted from blood. The subset here: CD45RA-negative fraction. The gene calls are TRBV19 and TRBJ2-3, with 10 bases aligning to TRBD2. This TCR derives from a woman aged 30 to 39 in good health. The CDR3 region has the DNA TGTGCCACTCGGACTAGCGGTAGCACAGATACGCAGTATTTT. Its protein is CATRTSGSTDTQYF.